Given below is one T cell receptor beta chain in context. The target antigen is unknown. This CDR3 is 16 amino acids long. The germline V gene encodes CDR1 SGHKS and CDR2 YYEKEE (reference sequence). The trim removed 2 bases at V and 6 bases at J, leaving 9 bases unmatched. The data were taken from a study of T-cell memory formation after mild COVID-19. General study findings and limits: Within pre-infection memory, some responding clones were found, suggesting cross-reactive memory joined.

TCRdb re-derived calls from the 5' RACE reads in MiXCR, one entry per CDR3 protein. This table has about 560,000 distinct CDR3 sequences, about 18% appearing once. The chain recombines TRBV5-5 with TRBJ2-2, with 8 bases that match TRBD1. Material for sequencing was PBMCs or a T cell subset sorted from them (not recorded which). This receptor was taken from an adult woman who had mild COVID-19 (a few samples of this study predate the infection). Cell type and time point are not known. The CDR3 DNA reads TGTGCCAGCAGCTTCATGGACAGGGCATCTGCCGGGGAGCTGTTTTTT. Its translation is CASSFMDRASAGELFF.